This T cell receptor beta chain derives from a study of blood T cell repertoires in COVID-19 (dated by TCRdb to 2020 to 2021). For the wider study: ImmuneRACE Cohort 3 recovered participants were defined by two consecutive negative NP/OP PCR tests, healthcare professional clearance, or symptom resolution. The prospective study material was composed of cDNA or gDNA derived from T cells, B-cell-depleted T cells, or PBMCs. The collaborator samples originated in the United States, Italy and Spain and spanned the acute and convalescent phases of COVID-19. The dataset comprised deeply sampled blood TCRbeta repertoires from subjects exposed to, actively infected with, or recovered from COVID-19. Where available, HLA class I and class II types were taken from metadata supplied by the sample provider and were not determined by assay-based typing. Samples came from the ongoing ImmuneRACE study (first 160 participants) plus 1,254 subjects from 6 global collaborators. Nearly every sample came with metadata listing a de-identified subject ID, COVID-19 status, age in years and sex. The repertoires were made available in a free public database intended to serve as a resource for research on the immune response to SARS-CoV-2.

Paper-wide results and their limitations: Clinical and demographic metadata were provided uncurated, with the amount varying by source and participant.

TCRbeta CDR3 regions were amplified from genomic DNA by means of the immunoSEQ Assay, a bias-controlled multiplex PCR. On the study's bioinformatics: The number of nucleated cells in each sample was estimated by amplification of reference gene primers within the assay. To quantify the absolute abundance of each unique TCRbeta CDR3 rearrangement, sequence reads were collapsed and filtered. For each sample, productive Simpson clonality was calculated as the square root of Simpson's diversity index across productive rearrangements. TCRdb mirrors the immuneACCESS table, restricted to in-frame sequences. Some clones are absent from its copies; in checked studies, under half trace to an unresolved V gene, and the reason for the others is unknown. V and J calls plus clone size are reproduced from that table; the DNA served to infer D and trimming. This sample lists about 170,000 clones; roughly 85% were detected once. The leading ten clones occupy around 20% of the sample.

Participants in the prospective study were aged 18 to 89 years, lived in 20 to 25 United States geographic areas, and enrolled through a virtual design. Cohort assignment in the prospective study relied on participant-reported clinical history from a screening survey and a study questionnaire. In the prospective study, whole blood, serum and a nasopharyngeal or oropharyngeal swab were collected from each participant by mobile phlebotomists. Prospective study participants could optionally give additional blood draws and questionnaires over an approximately two-month period. Prospective study blood samples were shipped either frozen or at room temperature before DNA extraction. With respect to this clone: Which antigen it targets is not known. No much larger clone is present one base from it, and per-base qualities are unavailable.

The sequence was collected from a woman between 65 and 79 years old in a cohort exposed to, infected with or recovered from COVID-19 (not recorded which). Source material: PBMCs or T cells enriched from blood (not recorded which).

In nucleotide form, the sequence is TGTGCCAGCAGCTTCCGGGTGAGCAATCAGCCCCAGCATTTT. Its product reads: CASSFRVSNQPQHF. The chain employs TRBV7-2 and TRBJ1-5; no D gene can be assigned with confidence. Reading the germline V gene gives CDR1 SGHTA and CDR2 FQGNSA. From the cysteine through the phenylalanine, the CDR3 covers 14 amino acids. Only the CDR3 DNA is retained, 42 bases long and in frame from the first base. V gives up 3 bases and J gives up 1 base, and the segment between their germline ends measures 7 bases.